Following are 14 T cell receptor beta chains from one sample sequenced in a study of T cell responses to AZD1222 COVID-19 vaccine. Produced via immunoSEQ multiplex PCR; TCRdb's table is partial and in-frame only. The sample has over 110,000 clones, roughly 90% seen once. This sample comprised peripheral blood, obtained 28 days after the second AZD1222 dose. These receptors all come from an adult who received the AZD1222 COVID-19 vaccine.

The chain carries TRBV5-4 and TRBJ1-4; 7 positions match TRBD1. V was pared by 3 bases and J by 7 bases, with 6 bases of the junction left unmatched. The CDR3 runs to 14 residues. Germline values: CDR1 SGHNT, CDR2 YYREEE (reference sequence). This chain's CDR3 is CASSSQGESEKLFF. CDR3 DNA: TGTGCCAGCAGCTCGCAGGGGGAGAGTGAAAAACTGTTTTTT.

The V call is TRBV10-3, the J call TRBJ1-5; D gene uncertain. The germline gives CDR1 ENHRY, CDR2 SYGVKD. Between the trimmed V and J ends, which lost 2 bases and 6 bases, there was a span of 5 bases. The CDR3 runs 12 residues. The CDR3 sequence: CAISEGVQPQHF. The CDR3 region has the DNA TGTGCCATCAGTGAGGGGGTTCAGCCCCAGCATTTT.

The CDR3 DNA reads TGTGCCAGCAAGGGGACATCAGCAACTAATGAAAAACTGTTTTTT. Its translation is CASKGTSATNEKLFF. The rearrangement links TRBV28 to TRBJ1-4; weak D call: TRBD1 (6 bases). Trimming cost V 7 bases and J 0 bases, with 12 bases left between them. CDR1 is MDHEN, CDR2 SYDVKM, per germline. The CDR3 is 15 amino acids.

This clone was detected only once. CDR3 amino acids: CASRYGALGNTIYF. The CDR3 DNA sequence: TGTGCCAGCAGATACGGGGCCCTAGGAAACACCATATATTTT. The genes are TRBV6-5 and TRBJ1-3; the D gene is possibly TRBD1 (5 bases). The germline gives CDR1 MNHEY, CDR2 SVGAGI. The CDR3 contains 14 residues. V dropped 6 bases and J dropped 4 bases, with 13 bases sitting between them.

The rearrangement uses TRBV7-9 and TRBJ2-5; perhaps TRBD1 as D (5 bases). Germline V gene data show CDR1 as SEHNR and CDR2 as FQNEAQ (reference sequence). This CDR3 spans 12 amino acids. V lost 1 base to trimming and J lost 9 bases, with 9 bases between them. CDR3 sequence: CASSLEGPSQYF. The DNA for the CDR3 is TGTGCCAGCAGCTTAGAGGGGCCCTCCCAGTACTTC.

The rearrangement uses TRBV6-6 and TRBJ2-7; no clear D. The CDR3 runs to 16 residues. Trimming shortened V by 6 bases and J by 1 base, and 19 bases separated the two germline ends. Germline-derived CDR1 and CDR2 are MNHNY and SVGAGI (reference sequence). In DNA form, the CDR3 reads TGTGCCAGCAGAGCAAACAGCCGCTTGATTTCCTACGAGCAGTACTTC. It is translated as CASRANSRLISYEQYF.

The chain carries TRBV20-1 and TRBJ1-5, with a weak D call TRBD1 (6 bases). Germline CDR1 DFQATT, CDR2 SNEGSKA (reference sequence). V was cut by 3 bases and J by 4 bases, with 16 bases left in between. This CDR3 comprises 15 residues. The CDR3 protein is CSASIPDRINQPQHF. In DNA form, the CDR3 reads TGCAGTGCTAGTATTCCCGACAGGATTAATCAGCCCCAGCATTTT.

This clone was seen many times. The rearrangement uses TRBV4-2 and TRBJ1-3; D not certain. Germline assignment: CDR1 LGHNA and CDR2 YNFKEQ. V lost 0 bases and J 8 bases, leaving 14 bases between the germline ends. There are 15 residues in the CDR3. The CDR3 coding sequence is TGTGCCAGCAGCCAAGATAACCCCGGTGGGGACACCATATATTTT. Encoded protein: CASSQDNPGGDTIYF.

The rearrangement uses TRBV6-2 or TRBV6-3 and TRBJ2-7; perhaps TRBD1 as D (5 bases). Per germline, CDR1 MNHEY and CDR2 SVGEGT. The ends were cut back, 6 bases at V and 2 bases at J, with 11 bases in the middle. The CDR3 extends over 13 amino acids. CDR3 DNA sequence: TGTGCCAGCAGCCACTCAGGGCCCTACGAGCAGTACTTC. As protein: CASSHSGPYEQYF.

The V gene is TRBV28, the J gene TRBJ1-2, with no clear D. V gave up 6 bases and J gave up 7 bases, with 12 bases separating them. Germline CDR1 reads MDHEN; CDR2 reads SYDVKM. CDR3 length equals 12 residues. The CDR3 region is CASRQPPRGYTF. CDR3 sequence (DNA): TGTGCCAGCAGACAGCCGCCCCGTGGCTACACCTTC.

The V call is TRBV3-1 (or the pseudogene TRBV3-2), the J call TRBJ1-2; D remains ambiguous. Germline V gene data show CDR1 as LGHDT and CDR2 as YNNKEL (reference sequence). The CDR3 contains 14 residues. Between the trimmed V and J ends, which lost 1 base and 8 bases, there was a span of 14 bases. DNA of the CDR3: TGTGCCAGCAGCCAAGGAAGGACTGGAGCAGGCTACACCTTC. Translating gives CASSQGRTGAGYTF.

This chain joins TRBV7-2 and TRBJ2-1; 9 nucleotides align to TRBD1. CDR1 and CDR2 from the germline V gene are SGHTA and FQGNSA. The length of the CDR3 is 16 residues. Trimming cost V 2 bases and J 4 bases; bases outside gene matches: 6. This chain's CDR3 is CASSLMTGQGYNEQFF. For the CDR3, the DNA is TGTGCCAGCAGCTTAATGACGGGACAGGGATACAATGAGCAGTTCTTC.

The CDR3 nucleotides read TGTGCCAGCAGCTCCCTTTTGATCACAGTTACAGATACGCAGTATTTT. It translates to CASSSLLITVTDTQYF. The V gene is TRBV5-8, the J gene TRBJ2-3, with D hard to call. This CDR3 has 16 residues. The V end was cut by 3 bases, the J end by 3 bases, with 17 bases between. Germline CDR1 SGHTS, CDR2 YDEGEE.

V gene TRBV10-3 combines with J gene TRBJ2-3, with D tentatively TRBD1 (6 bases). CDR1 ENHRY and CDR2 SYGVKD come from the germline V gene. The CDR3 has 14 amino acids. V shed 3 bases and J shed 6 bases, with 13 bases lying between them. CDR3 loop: CAISEQGSRDTQYF. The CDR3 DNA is TGTGCCATCAGTGAACAGGGATCCAGGGATACGCAGTATTTT.